A selection of T cell receptor beta chains follows, all from one sample in a study of shared clonotypes between healthy human individuals. TCRdb keeps only in-frame clones here, not all; method: immunoSEQ multiplex PCR. Of roughly 2 million clones listed, 85% to 95% are singletons. The sample consisted of naive CD4+ T cells sorted from blood. The source of these receptors is a man in his late teens or twenties in good health. Both conserved end residues are part of each CDR3. The D gene is left open where the match is weak. Size is omitted from some rows. Given values are once, few, many or a class for expanded clones.

d_gene: TRBD2
j_gene: TRBJ2-5
v_gene: TRBV15
abundance: NA
CDR3nt: TGTGCCACCAGACCCTTTTCGGGACTAGCGGGGGCCGGGGAAGAGACCCAGTACTTC
CDR3aa: CATRPFSGLAGAGEETQYF

d_gene: NA
j_gene: TRBJ2-5
v_gene: TRBV6-1
abundance: NA
CDR3nt: TGTGCCAGCAGTGGGCTCGTCGGGAGAGAGACCCAGTACTTC
CDR3aa: CASSGLVGRETQYF

d_gene: NA
j_gene: TRBJ1-5
v_gene: TRBV7-9
abundance: NA
CDR3nt: TGTGCCAGCAGCTTGGGACAATCAGGAAATCAGCCCCAGCATTTT
CDR3aa: CASSLGQSGNQPQHF

d_gene: NA
j_gene: TRBJ2-5
v_gene: TRBV27
abundance: NA
CDR3nt: TGTGCCAGCACTCGGGGGGAGACCCAGTACTTC
CDR3aa: CASTRGETQYF

d_gene: TRBD2
j_gene: TRBJ2-3
v_gene: TRBV6-5
abundance: NA
CDR3nt: TGTGCCAGCGGACGGGGGGGCCGGGGCACAGATACGCAGTATTTT
CDR3aa: CASGRGGRGTDTQYF

d_gene: TRBD1
j_gene: TRBJ2-3
v_gene: TRBV18
abundance: NA
CDR3nt: TGTGCCAGCTCGCCTCAGACAGGGGTGGGCACAGATACGCAGTATTTT
CDR3aa: CASSPQTGVGTDTQYF

d_gene: TRBD2
j_gene: TRBJ2-1
v_gene: TRBV11-2
abundance: NA
CDR3nt: TGTGCCAGCAGCTCCCGGGAGGGGATTACCTGGAATGAGCAGTTCTTC
CDR3aa: CASSSREGITWNEQFF

d_gene: NA
j_gene: TRBJ1-6
v_gene: TRBV19
abundance: NA
CDR3nt: TGTGCCGCTAGTCTTTCCGGGACCTATAATTCACCCCTCCACTTT
CDR3aa: CAASLSGTYNSPLHF

d_gene: TRBD2
j_gene: TRBJ2-2
v_gene: TRBV30
abundance: NA
CDR3nt: TGTGCCTGGAGTGCTCCCGCCCGCCCGGGGGGACTAGCGGGGGAAACCGGGGAGCTGTTTTTT
CDR3aa: CAWSAPARPGGLAGETGELFF

d_gene: NA
j_gene: TRBJ2-7
v_gene: TRBV6-5
abundance: NA
CDR3nt: TGTGCCAGCAGTTACTCTCCAGGGAACTCCTACGAGCAGTACTTC
CDR3aa: CASSYSPGNSYEQYF

d_gene: TRBD2
j_gene: TRBJ2-1
v_gene: TRBV15
abundance: NA
CDR3nt: TGTGCCACCAGCAAGTTAGCGGGGAACTCCTACAATGAGCAGTTCTTC
CDR3aa: CATSKLAGNSYNEQFF

d_gene: NA
j_gene: TRBJ2-7
v_gene: TRBV9
abundance: NA
CDR3nt: TGTGCCAGCAGCGTAGCCGGGGGCGGCTACGAGCAGTACTTC
CDR3aa: CASSVAGGGYEQYF

d_gene: NA
j_gene: TRBJ2-7
v_gene: TRBV11-2
abundance: once
CDR3nt: TGTGCCAGCAGCTTATTGGGCGTAGGCAGCTACGAGCAGTACTTC
CDR3aa: CASSLLGVGSYEQYF

d_gene: TRBD1
j_gene: TRBJ1-2
v_gene: TRBV18
abundance: NA
CDR3nt: TGTGCCAGCTCACAGGGACAGAACTCCTATGGCTACACCTTC
CDR3aa: CASSQGQNSYGYTF

d_gene: NA
j_gene: TRBJ2-5
v_gene: TRBV5-5
abundance: NA
CDR3nt: TGTGCCAGCAGCGCAAGTAACAGGGCTACCCAGTACTTC
CDR3aa: CASSASNRATQYF

d_gene: NA
j_gene: TRBJ1-4
v_gene: TRBV6-5
abundance: NA
CDR3nt: TGTGCCAGCAGCAGAGGTGGGGCTAATGAAAAACTGTTTTTT
CDR3aa: CASSRGGANEKLFF

d_gene: NA
j_gene: TRBJ1-2
v_gene: TRBV6-5
abundance: NA
CDR3nt: TGTGCCAGCAGTAACACAGGGCTTGGCTACACCTTC
CDR3aa: CASSNTGLGYTF

d_gene: NA
j_gene: TRBJ2-3
v_gene: TRBV4-3
abundance: NA
CDR3nt: TGCGCCAGCAGCCAAGATAACTGGTCGGGCACAGATACGCAGTATTTT
CDR3aa: CASSQDNWSGTDTQYF

d_gene: NA
j_gene: TRBJ2-1
v_gene: TRBV4-1
abundance: NA
CDR3nt: TGCGCCAGCAGCCAATCGTTGGTTGAGCAGTTCTTC
CDR3aa: CASSQSLVEQFF

d_gene: NA
j_gene: TRBJ2-3
v_gene: TRBV18
abundance: NA
CDR3nt: TGTGCCAGCTCACCGATCCCGGGCACAGATACGCAGTATTTT
CDR3aa: CASSPIPGTDTQYF

d_gene: TRBD1
j_gene: TRBJ2-6
v_gene: TRBV18
abundance: NA
CDR3nt: TGTGCCAGCTCACCGCGGACAGGGAGCTCTGGGGCCAACGTCCTGACTTTC
CDR3aa: CASSPRTGSSGANVLTF

d_gene: NA
j_gene: TRBJ2-3
v_gene: TRBV29-1
abundance: NA
CDR3nt: TGCAGCGTCGAATACCCAGGGGGCACAGATACGCAGTATTTT
CDR3aa: CSVEYPGGTDTQYF

d_gene: NA
j_gene: TRBJ2-3
v_gene: TRBV30
abundance: NA
CDR3nt: TGTGCCTGGAGTGGGGGGCGCGCAGATACGCAGTATTTT
CDR3aa: CAWSGGRADTQYF

d_gene: NA
j_gene: TRBJ1-3
v_gene: TRBV7-9
abundance: once
CDR3nt: TGTGCCAGCAGCTCAACTGGAAACACCATATATTTT
CDR3aa: CASSSTGNTIYF

d_gene: NA
j_gene: TRBJ1-5
v_gene: TRBV11-2
abundance: NA
CDR3nt: TGTGCCAGCAGCTTAGAGGGGGGTAGGGGCCAGCCCCAGCATTTT
CDR3aa: CASSLEGGRGQPQHF